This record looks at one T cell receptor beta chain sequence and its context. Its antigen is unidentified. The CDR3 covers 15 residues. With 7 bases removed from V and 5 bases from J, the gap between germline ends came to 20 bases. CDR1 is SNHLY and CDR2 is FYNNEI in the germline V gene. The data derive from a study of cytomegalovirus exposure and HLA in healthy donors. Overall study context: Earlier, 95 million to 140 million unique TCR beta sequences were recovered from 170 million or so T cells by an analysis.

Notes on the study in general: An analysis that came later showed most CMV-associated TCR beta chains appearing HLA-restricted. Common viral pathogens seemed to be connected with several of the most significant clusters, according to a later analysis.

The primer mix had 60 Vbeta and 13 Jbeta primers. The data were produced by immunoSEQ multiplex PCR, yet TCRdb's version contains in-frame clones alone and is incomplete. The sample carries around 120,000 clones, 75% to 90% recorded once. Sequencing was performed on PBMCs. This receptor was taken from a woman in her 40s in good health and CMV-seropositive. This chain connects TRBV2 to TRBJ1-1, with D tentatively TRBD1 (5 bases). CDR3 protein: CASTHPGGVGTEAFF. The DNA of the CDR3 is TGTGCCAGCACTCACCCGGGGGGGGTTGGGACTGAAGCTTTCTTT.